This T cell receptor beta chain comes out of a study of blood T cells in healthy people across ages. A second PCR, run for roughly 7 to 12 cycles, used a sample-barcoded 5' primer plus a J-beta primer mix. Each CDR3 protein gets one entry after TCRdb re-called the 5' RACE reads with MiXCR. The sample has 630,000 or so distinct CDR3 sequences, under 30% seen once. Study-wide results and limits: Among long-lived donors, naive CD4+ cells were more numerous and diversity higher than in aged donors. TCR beta diversity, measured per million T cells, fell in a roughly linear way with age.

CDR1 and CDR2 (germline): SGHTA, FQGNSA. Trimming shortened V by 1 base and J by 4 bases, and 13 bases separated the two germline ends. The CDR3 runs 15 residues. Many counts were recorded for this clonotype. Its target is not known. Specimen: blood. This TCR was recovered from a woman of 80 years or more in good health. The chain recombines TRBV7-2 with TRBJ1-2, with D unclear. CDR3 loop: CASSLGAGTLYGYTF. In DNA, the CDR3 is TGTGCCAGCAGCTTAGGCGCGGGAACCCTCTATGGCTACACCTTC.